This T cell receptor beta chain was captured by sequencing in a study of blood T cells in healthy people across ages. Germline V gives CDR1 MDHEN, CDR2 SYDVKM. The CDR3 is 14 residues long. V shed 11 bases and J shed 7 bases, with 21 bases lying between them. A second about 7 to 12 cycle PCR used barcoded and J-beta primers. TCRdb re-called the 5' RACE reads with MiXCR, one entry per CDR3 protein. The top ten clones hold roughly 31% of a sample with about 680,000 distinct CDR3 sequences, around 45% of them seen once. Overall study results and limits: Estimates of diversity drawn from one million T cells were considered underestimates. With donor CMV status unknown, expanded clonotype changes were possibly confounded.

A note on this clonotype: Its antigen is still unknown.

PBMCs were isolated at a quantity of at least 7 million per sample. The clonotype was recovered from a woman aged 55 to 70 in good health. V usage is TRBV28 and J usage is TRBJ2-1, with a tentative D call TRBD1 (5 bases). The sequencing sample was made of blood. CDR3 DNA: TGTGCCCACTCTCCATGGCAGGGTATGAATGAGCAGTTCTTC. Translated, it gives CAHSPWQGMNEQFF.